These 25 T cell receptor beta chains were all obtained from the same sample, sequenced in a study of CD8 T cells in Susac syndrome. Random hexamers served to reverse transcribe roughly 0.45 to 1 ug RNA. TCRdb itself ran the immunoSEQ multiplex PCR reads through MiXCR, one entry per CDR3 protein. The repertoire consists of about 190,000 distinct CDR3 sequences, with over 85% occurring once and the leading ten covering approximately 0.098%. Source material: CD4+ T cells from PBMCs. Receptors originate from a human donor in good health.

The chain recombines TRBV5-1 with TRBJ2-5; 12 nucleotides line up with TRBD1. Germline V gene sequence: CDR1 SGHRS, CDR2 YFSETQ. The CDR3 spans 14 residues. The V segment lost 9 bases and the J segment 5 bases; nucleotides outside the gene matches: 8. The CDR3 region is CATSGQGAGETQYF. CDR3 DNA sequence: TGCGCCACCTCGGGACAGGGGGCCGGGGAGACCCAGTACTTC.

The CDR3 spells CSAMTGGDKKLFF. The CDR3 region has the DNA TGCAGCGCTATGACGGGGGGTGATAAAAAACTGTTTTTT. The chain is built from TRBV29-1 and TRBJ1-4; D perhaps matches TRBD1 (5 bases). This CDR3 comprises 13 residues. V was clipped by 7 bases and J by 9 bases, with 18 bases between them. Per germline, CDR1 SQVTM and CDR2 ANQGSEA.

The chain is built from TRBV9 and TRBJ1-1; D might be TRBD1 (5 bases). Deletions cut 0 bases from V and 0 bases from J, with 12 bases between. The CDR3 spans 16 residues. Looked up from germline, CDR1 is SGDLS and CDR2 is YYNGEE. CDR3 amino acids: CASSVGEGPMNTEAFF. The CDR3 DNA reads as TGTGCCAGCAGCGTAGGAGAGGGACCGATGAACACTGAAGCTTTCTTT.

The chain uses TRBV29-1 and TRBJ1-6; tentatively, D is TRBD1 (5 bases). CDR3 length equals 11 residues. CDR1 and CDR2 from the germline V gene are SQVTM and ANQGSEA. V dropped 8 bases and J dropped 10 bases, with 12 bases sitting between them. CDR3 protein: CSPRGGSPLHF. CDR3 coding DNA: TGCAGCCCCCGGGGGGGATCACCCCTCCACTTT.

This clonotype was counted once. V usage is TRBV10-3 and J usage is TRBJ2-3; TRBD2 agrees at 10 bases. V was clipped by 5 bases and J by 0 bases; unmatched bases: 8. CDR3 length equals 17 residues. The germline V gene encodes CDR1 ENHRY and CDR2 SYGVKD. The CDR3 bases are TGTGCCATCAGTAGAGCGGGGGGGGACCTTAGCACAGATACGCAGTATTTT. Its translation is CAISRAGGDLSTDTQYF.

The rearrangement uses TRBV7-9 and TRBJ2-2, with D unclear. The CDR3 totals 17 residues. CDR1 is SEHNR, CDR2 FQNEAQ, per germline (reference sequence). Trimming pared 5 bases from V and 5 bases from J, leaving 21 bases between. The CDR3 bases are TGTGCCAGCAGCCTAGACCTTCCTAGGTCCGCAACCGGGGAGCTGTTTTTT. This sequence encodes CASSLDLPRSATGELFF. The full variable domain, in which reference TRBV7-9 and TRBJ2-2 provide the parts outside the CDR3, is DTGVSQNPRHKITKRGQNVTFRCDPISEHNRLYWYRQTLGQGPEFLTYFQNEAQLEKSRLLSDRFSAERPKGSFSTLEIQRTEQGDSAMYLCASSLDLPRSATGELFFGEGSRLTVL.

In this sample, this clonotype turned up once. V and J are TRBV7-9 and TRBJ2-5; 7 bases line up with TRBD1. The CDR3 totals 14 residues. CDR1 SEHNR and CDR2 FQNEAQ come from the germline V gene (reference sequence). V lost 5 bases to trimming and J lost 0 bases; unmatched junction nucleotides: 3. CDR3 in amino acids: CASSQDRDQETQYF. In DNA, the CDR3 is TGTGCCAGCAGCCAAGACAGGGACCAAGAGACCCAGTACTTC.

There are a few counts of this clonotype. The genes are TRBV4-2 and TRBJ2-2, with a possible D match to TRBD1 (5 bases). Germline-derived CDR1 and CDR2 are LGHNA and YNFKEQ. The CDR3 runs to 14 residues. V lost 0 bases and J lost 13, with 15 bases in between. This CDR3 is CASSQDDGRDGLFF. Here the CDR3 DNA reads TGTGCCAGCAGCCAAGATGACGGCAGGGATGGGCTGTTTTTT.

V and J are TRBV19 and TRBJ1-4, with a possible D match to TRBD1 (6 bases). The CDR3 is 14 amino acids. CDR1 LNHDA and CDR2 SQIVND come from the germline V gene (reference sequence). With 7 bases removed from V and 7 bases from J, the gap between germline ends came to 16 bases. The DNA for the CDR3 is TGTGCCAGTACCTCCAGGGGCGGGAGTGAAAAACTGTTTTTT. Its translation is CASTSRGGSEKLFF.

CDR3 loop: CASSVQLETQYF. The DNA for the CDR3 is TGTGCCAGCAGCGTACAATTAGAGACCCAGTACTTC. This chain links TRBV7-2 with TRBJ2-5; D ambiguous. V lost 5 bases, J lost 4 bases, and 8 bases lay in between. The CDR3 extends over 12 amino acids. Germline lookup yields CDR1 SGHTA and CDR2 FQGNSA.

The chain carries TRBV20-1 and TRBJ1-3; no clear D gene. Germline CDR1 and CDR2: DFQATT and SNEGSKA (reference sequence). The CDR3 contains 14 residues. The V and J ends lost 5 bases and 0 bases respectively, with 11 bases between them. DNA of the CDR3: TGCAGTGCTGTCGGTCCTCCCTCTGGAAACACCATATATTTT. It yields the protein CSAVGPPSGNTIYF.

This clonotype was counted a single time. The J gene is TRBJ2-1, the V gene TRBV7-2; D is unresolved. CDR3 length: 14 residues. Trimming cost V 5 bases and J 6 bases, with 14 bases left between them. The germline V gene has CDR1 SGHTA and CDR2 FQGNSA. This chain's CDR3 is CASSPRAFGNEQFF. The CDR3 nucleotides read TGTGCCAGCAGCCCTAGAGCGTTTGGCAATGAGCAGTTCTTC.

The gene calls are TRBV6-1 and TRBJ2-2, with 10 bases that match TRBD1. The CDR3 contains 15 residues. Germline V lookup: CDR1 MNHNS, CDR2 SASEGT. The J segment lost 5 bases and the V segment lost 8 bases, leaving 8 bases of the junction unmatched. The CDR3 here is CASGGDRGWTGELFF. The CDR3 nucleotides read TGTGCCAGCGGCGGGGACAGGGGCTGGACCGGGGAGCTGTTTTTT.

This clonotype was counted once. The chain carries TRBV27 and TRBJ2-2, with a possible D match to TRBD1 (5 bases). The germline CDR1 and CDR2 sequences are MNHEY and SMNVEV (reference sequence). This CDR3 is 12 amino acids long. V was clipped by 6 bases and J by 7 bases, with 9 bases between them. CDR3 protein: CASSFRGGELFF. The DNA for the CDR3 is TGTGCCAGCAGCTTTAGGGGCGGGGAGCTGTTTTTT.

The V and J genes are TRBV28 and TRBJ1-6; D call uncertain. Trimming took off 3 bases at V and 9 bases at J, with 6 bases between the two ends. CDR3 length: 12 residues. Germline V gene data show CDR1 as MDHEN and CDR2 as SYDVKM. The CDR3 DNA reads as TGTGCCAGCAGTTTCAGGCCTTCACCCCTCCACTTT. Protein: CASSFRPSPLHF.

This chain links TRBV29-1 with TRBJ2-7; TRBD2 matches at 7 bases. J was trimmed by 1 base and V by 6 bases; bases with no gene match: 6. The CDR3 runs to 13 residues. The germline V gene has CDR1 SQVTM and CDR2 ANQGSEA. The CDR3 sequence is CSVWGGMSYEQYF. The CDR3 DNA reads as TGCAGCGTATGGGGGGGGATGTCCTACGAGCAGTACTTC.

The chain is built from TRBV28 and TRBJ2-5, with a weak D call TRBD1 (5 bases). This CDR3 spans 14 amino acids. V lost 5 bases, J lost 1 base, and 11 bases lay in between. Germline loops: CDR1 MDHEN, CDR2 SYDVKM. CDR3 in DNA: TGTGCCAGCAGTCTCTGGCAGGGCCAAGAGACCCAGTACTTC. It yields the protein CASSLWQGQETQYF.

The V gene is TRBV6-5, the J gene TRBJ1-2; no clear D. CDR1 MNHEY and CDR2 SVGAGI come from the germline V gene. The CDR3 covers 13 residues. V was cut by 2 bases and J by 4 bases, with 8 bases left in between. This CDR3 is CASSYDAAYGYTF. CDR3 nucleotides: TGTGCCAGCAGTTACGACGCAGCCTATGGCTACACCTTC.

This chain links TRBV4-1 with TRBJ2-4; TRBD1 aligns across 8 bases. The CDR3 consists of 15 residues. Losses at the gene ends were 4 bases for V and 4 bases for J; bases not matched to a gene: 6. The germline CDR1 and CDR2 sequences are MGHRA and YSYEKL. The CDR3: CASSRDGQGKNIQYF. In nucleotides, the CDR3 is TGCGCCAGCAGCCGAGATGGACAGGGAAAAAACATTCAGTACTTC.

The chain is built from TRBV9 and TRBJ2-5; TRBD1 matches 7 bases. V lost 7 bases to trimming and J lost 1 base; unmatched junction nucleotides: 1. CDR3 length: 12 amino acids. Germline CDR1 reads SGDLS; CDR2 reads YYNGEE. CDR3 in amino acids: CASGTAQETQYF. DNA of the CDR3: TGTGCCAGCGGGACAGCCCAAGAGACCCAGTACTTC.

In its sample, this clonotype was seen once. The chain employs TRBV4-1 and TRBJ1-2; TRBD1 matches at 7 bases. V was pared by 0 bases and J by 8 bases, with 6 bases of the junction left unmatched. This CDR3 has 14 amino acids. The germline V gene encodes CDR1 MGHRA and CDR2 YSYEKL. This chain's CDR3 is CASSQEEGGGGYTF. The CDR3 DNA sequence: TGCGCCAGCAGCCAAGAGGAGGGAGGGGGCGGCTACACCTTC.

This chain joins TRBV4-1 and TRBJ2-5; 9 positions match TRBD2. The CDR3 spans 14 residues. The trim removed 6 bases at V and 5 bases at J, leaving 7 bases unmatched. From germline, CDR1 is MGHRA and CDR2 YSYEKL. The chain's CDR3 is CASRSGGSGETQYF. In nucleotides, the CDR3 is TGCGCCAGCAGGAGCGGGGGGTCCGGTGAGACCCAGTACTTC.

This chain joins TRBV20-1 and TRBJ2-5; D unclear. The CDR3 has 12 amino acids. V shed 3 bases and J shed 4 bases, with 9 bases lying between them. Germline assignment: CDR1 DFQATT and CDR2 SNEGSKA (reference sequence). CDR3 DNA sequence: TGCAGTGCTAGCCCAATTTTAGAGACCCAGTACTTC. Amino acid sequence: CSASPILETQYF.

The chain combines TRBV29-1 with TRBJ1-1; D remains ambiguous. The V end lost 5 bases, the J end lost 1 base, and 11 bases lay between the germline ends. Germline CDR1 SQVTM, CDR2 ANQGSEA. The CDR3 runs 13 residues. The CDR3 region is CSVTAGWNTEAFF. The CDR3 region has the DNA TGCAGCGTTACTGCAGGTTGGAACACTGAAGCTTTCTTT.

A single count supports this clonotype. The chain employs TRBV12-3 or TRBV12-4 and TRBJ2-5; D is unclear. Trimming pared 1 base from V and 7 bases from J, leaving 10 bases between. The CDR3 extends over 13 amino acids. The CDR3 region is CASSLVDGRTQYF. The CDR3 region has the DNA TGTGCCAGCAGTTTAGTGGACGGCAGGACCCAGTACTTC.